A selection of T cell receptor beta chains follows, all from one sample in a study of blood T cell repertoires in COVID-19. TCRdb keeps only in-frame clones here, not all; method: immunoSEQ multiplex PCR. There are about 150,000 clones in the sample; about nine tenths occur only once, and under 7.5% lies in the top ten. The sample consisted of peripheral blood. The receptors here all came from a man older than 75 with acute or convalescent COVID-19. Both conserved end residues are part of each CDR3. D genes are given only for firm matches. Clone size is stated in some rows and not others, as once, few, many or a class when expanded.

.	.	TRBV30	TRBJ1-2	CAGGGGFGYGYTF	TGTGCCGGGGGTGGGGGGTTTGGCTATGGCTACACCTTC
TRBD1	once	TRBV2	TRBJ2-7	CASRRTGYEQYF	TGTGCCAGCAGGAGGACAGGCTACGAGCAGTACTTC
.	.	TRBV2	TRBJ1-5	CASTPLDQRNQPQHF	TGTGCCAGCACCCCCCTCGACCAGAGGAATCAGCCCCAGCATTTT
TRBD1	.	TRBV5-1	TRBJ2-1	CASSSSGTGGWNEQFF	TGCGCCAGCAGCTCGTCCGGGACAGGGGGCTGGAATGAGCAGTTCTTC
.	.	TRBV15	TRBJ2-2	CATSRDISRRTGELFF	TGTGCCACCAGCAGAGATATTAGCAGGAGGACCGGGGAGCTGTTTTTT
.	.	TRBV3-1/TRBV3-2	TRBJ1-3	CASSQTVGNTIYF	TGTGCCAGCAGCCAAACAGTTGGAAACACCATATATTTT
.	.	TRBV3-1/TRBV3-2	TRBJ2-3	CASSPWTSTDTQYF	TGTGCCAGCAGCCCCTGGACTAGCACAGATACGCAGTATTTT
TRBD1	.	TRBV5-6	TRBJ2-7	CASSAIPGQGTHEQYF	TGTGCCAGCAGCGCAATTCCGGGACAGGGTACCCACGAGCAGTACTTC
.	.	TRBV5-1	TRBJ2-7	CASSPLGRGNYEQYF	TGCGCCAGCAGCCCCCTAGGGAGGGGGAACTACGAGCAGTACTTC
.	.	TRBV7-7	TRBJ2-5	CASSLGLLETQYF	TGTGCCAGCAGCTTAGGACTACTAGAGACCCAGTACTTC
.	.	TRBV18	TRBJ1-4	CASSGLQGSDEKLFF	TGTGCCAGCTCAGGCCTACAGGGTTCGGACGAAAAACTGTTTTTT
TRBD1	.	TRBV12-5	TRBJ1-1	CASGKSTGITEAFF	TGTGCTAGTGGTAAGTCGACAGGGATCACTGAAGCTTTCTTT
TRBD2	.	TRBV24-1	TRBJ2-3	CATSDSRLAGTTQYF	TGTGCCACCAGTGATTCTCGACTAGCGGGGACTACGCAGTATTTT
.	.	TRBV28	TRBJ1-6	CASSLSHPGHGPVALHF	TGTGCCAGCAGTTTGAGCCACCCGGGACACGGACCCGTGGCCCTCCACTTT
TRBD1	.	TRBV19	TRBJ1-1	CASSIRTGDTEAFF	TGTGCCAGTAGTATCAGGACAGGGGACACTGAAGCTTTCTTT
.	.	TRBV19	TRBJ2-7	CASSDYNREGQYF	TGTGCCAGTAGTGATTACAACAGGGAGGGGCAGTACTTC
.	once	TRBV5-6	TRBJ1-1	CASSFYRRQNTEAFF	TGTGCCAGCAGCTTCTATCGACGACAGAACACTGAAGCTTTCTTT
TRBD1	.	TRBV3-1/TRBV3-2	TRBJ1-1	CASSLRGTGLAEAFF	TGTGCCAGCAGCCTACGCGGGACAGGGTTGGCTGAAGCTTTCTTT
.	.	TRBV5-4	TRBJ2-3	CASSLGGDTQYF	TGTGCCAGCAGCTTGGGCGGAGATACGCAGTATTTT
.	once	TRBV5-4	TRBJ2-6	CASSLASLSGANVLTF	TGTGCCAGCAGCTTGGCCTCACTATCTGGGGCCAACGTCCTGACTTTC
.	.	TRBV29-1	TRBJ2-6	CSVGAEKFSSGANVLTF	TGCAGCGTTGGGGCAGAGAAATTTAGCTCTGGGGCCAACGTCCTGACTTTC
.	.	TRBV12-3/TRBV12-4	TRBJ1-5	CASSLGGRTAGHF	TGTGCCAGCAGTTTAGGAGGACGCACCGCGGGGCATTTT
.	.	TRBV5-1	TRBJ1-3	CASSLDPVVADTIYF	TGCGCCAGCAGCTTGGATCCGGTGGTAGCGGACACCATATATTTT
.	.	TRBV11-2	TRBJ1-6	CASSLGRVGNSPLHF	TGTGCCAGCAGCTTGGGCAGGGTTGGGAATTCACCCCTCCACTTT
TRBD2	once	TRBV3-1/TRBV3-2	TRBJ2-1	CASRQSGRARSEQFF	TGTGCCAGCAGGCAGAGCGGGAGGGCCCGCAGTGAGCAGTTCTTC
TRBD2	.	TRBV11-3	TRBJ2-1	CASSLESSGVNEQFF	TGTGCCAGCAGCTTAGAGTCTAGCGGGGTCAATGAGCAGTTCTTC
.	.	TRBV6-5	TRBJ1-2	CASTTAGGAYGYTF	TGTGCCAGCACGACTGCCGGGGGGGCCTATGGCTACACCTTC
.	once	TRBV6-5	TRBJ1-5	CASRTTGSNQPQHF	TGTGCCAGCAGAACAACAGGGAGCAATCAGCCCCAGCATTTT
.	.	TRBV5-5	TRBJ1-4	CASSLALNEKLFF	TGTGCCAGCAGCTTGGCCTTGAATGAAAAACTGTTTTTT
.	.	TRBV1	TRBJ1-6	CTSSQDTTRTGGGSYNSPLHF	TGCACCAGCAGCCAAGATACAACAAGGACGGGCGGCGGGTCCTATAATTCACCCCTCCACTTT
.	.	TRBV4-1	TRBJ1-5	CASSHFGENQPQHF	TGCGCCAGCAGCCATTTCGGGGAGAATCAGCCCCAGCATTTT
.	.	TRBV6-1	TRBJ1-6	CASSEDSSSYNSPLHF	TGTGCCAGCAGTGAAGACAGTAGCTCCTATAATTCACCCCTCCACTTT
TRBD1	.	TRBV28	TRBJ1-2	CASSLEQGVRGYGYTF	TGTGCCAGCAGTTTGGAACAGGGGGTGAGGGGCTATGGCTACACCTTC
TRBD1	.	TRBV28	TRBJ2-7	CASRNRDSLYEQYF	TGTGCCAGCAGGAACCGGGACAGCCTCTACGAGCAGTACTTC
.	few	TRBV2	TRBJ2-3	CASSSGTPHGNTQYF	TGTGCCAGCAGTTCCGGGACTCCTCACGGTAATACGCAGTATTTT
.	once	TRBV27	TRBJ2-7	CASTRGIAYEQYF	TGTGCCAGCACACGCGGGATTGCCTACGAGCAGTACTTC
.	.	TRBV7-2	TRBJ1-4	CASSVGPVTTNEKLFF	TGTGCCAGCAGCGTAGGGCCAGTGACAACTAATGAAAAACTGTTTTTT
TRBD2	medium-sized	TRBV14	TRBJ2-3	CASSQIGIAGRGGTDTQYF	TGTGCCAGCAGCCAGATAGGGATAGCGGGGAGGGGTGGCACAGATACGCAGTATTTT
.	once	TRBV3-1/TRBV3-2	TRBJ1-6	CASSQAGAKDSPLHF	TGTGCCAGCAGCCAAGCAGGGGCGAAGGATTCACCCCTCCACTTT
TRBD2	.	TRBV7-9	TRBJ2-3	CASSLLAGLADTQYF	TGTGCCAGCAGCTTATTAGCGGGGTTAGCAGATACGCAGTATTTT
TRBD2	.	TRBV9	TRBJ2-1	CASSVEAGAYNEQFF	TGTGCCAGCAGCGTAGAAGCGGGGGCCTACAATGAGCAGTTCTTC
.	.	TRBV27	TRBJ1-5	CASSQGYSQPQHF	TGTGCCAGCAGTCAGGGATATAGCCAGCCCCAGCATTTT
TRBD2	.	TRBV19	TRBJ2-7	CASSLAGGEYEQYF	TGTGCCAGTAGTCTGGCGGGAGGCGAATACGAGCAGTACTTC
.	.	TRBV19	TRBJ2-7	CASTSDSYEQYF	TGTGCCAGTACCTCAGACAGCTACGAGCAGTACTTC
TRBD2	few	TRBV14	TRBJ2-1	CASSQARRGLAGSSYNEQFF	TGTGCCAGCAGCCAAGCACGCCGTGGACTAGCGGGGAGCTCCTACAATGAGCAGTTCTTC
TRBD1	.	TRBV3-1/TRBV3-2	TRBJ1-1	CASSPTGAPGAFF	TGTGCCAGCAGCCCGACAGGGGCCCCCGGAGCTTTCTTT